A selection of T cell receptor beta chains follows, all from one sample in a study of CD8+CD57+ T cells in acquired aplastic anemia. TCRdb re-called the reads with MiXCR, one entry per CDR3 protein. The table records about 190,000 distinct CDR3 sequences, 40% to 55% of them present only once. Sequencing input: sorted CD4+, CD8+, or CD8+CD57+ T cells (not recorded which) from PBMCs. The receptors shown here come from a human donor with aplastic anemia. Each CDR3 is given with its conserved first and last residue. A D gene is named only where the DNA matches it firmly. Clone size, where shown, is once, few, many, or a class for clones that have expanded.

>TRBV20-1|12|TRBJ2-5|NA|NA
CSVPRTEETQYF
TGCAGTGTCCCAAGGACAGAAGAGACCCAGTACTTC
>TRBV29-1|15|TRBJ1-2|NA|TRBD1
CSVSPMGQGAYGYTF
TGCAGCGTCTCCCCGATGGGGCAGGGGGCGTACGGCTACACCTTC
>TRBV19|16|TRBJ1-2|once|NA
CASSSDPRGRDYGYTF
TGTGCCAGTAGTTCGGACCCAAGGGGGAGGGACTATGGCTACACCTTC
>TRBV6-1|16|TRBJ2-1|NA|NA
CASSLRTQRRRSEQFF
TGTGCCAGCAGCCTACGGACGCAGCGGCGGCGCAGTGAGCAGTTCTTC
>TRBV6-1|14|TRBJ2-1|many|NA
CASSVGDVYNEQFF
TGTGCCAGCAGTGTGGGGGACGTCTACAATGAGCAGTTCTTC
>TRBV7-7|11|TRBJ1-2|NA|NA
CASSLDSGYTF
TGTGCTAGCAGCTTAGATTCGGGCTACACCTTC
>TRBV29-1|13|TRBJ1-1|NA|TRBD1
CSVPGTGSFVAFF
TGCAGCGTTCCCGGGACAGGGAGCTTCGTAGCTTTCTTT
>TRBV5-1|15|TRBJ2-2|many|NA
CASSPGTTETGELFF
TGCGCCAGCAGCCCCGGGACGACCGAGACCGGGGAGCTGTTTTTT
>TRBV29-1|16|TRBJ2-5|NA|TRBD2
CSVGIPGLARRWTQYF
TGCAGCGTAGGCATACCCGGACTAGCCCGGAGGTGGACCCAGTACTTC
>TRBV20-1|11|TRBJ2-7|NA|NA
CSRSQGGGQYF
TGCAGTAGGTCTCAGGGGGGAGGGCAGTACTTC
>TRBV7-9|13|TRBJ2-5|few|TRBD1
CASSPDRQETQYF
TGTGCCAGCAGCCCGGACAGGCAAGAGACCCAGTACTTC
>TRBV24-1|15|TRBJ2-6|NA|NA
CATSDMTAGANVLTF
TGTGCCACCAGTGATATGACGGCTGGGGCCAACGTCCTGACTTTC
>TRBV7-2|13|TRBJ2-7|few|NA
CASSWRGNYEQYF
TGTGCCAGCAGCTGGAGGGGCAACTACGAGCAGTACTTC
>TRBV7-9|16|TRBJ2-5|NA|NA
CASSRAVRVAEETQYF
TGTGCCAGCAGCCGGGCGGTCAGGGTGGCAGAAGAGACCCAGTACTTC
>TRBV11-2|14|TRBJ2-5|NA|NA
CASSLGPVSETQYF
TGTGCCAGCAGCCTGGGGCCGGTCTCAGAGACCCAGTACTTC
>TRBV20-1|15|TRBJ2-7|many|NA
CSARDRRDWRYEQYF
TGCAGTGCTAGAGATCGAAGGGATTGGCGCTACGAGCAGTACTTC
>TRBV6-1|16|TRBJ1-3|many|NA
CASSPWTASERNTIYF
TGTGCCAGCAGTCCTTGGACAGCTTCGGAAAGAAACACCATATATTTT
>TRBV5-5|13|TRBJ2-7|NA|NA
CASSLTGDREQYF
TGTGCCAGCAGCTTAACGGGGGACCGCGAGCAGTACTTC
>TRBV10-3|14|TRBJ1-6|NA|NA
CATEDRLYNSPLHF
TGTGCCACAGAAGACCGTCTCTATAATTCACCCCTCCACTTT
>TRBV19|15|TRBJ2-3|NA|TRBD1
CAWDRGLHTTDTQYF
TGTGCCTGGGACAGGGGGCTTCATACCACAGATACGCAGTATTTT
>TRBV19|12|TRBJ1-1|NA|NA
CASTQRWGEAFF
TGTGCCAGTACCCAGAGATGGGGTGAAGCTTTCTTT
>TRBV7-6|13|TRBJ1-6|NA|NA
CASSLELNSPLHF
TGTGCCAGCAGCTTAGAGCTTAATTCACCCCTCCACTTT
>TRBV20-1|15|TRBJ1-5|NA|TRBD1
CSASLTGVGNQPQHF
TGCAGTGCTAGCCTAACAGGGGTTGGCAATCAGCCCCAGCATTTT
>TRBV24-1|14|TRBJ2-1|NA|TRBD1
CATSDPGGTNEQFF
TGTGCCACCAGTGACCCAGGGGGTACGAATGAGCAGTTCTTC